The rows below give T cell receptor beta chains drawn from one sample of a study of blood T cell repertoires in COVID-19. Sequenced by immunoSEQ multiplex PCR; TCRdb stores in-frame clones only, minus some. The sample has about 59,000 clones, about 90% seen once. Material for sequencing was peripheral blood. These receptors were collected from an elderly man in a cohort sampled during active COVID-19. Both conserved end residues are part of each CDR3. Each record gives: J gene, clone size, D gene, V gene, CDR3 protein, CDR3 DNA. A D gene is named only where the DNA matches it firmly. Size tells how often a clone was seen (once, few, many) or the class of an expanded clone, and some rows leave it out.

j_gene: TRBJ1-1; abundance: -; d_gene: TRBD1; v_gene: TRBV5-6; CDR3aa: CASSLRDRMNTEAFF; CDR3nt: TGTGCCAGCAGCTTGAGGGACAGGATGAACACTGAAGCTTTCTTT
j_gene: TRBJ2-2; abundance: -; d_gene: -; v_gene: TRBV5-1; CDR3aa: CASRADASANTGELFF; CDR3nt: TGCGCCAGCAGGGCTGACGCCAGCGCGAACACCGGGGAGCTGTTTTTT
j_gene: TRBJ1-5; abundance: -; d_gene: -; v_gene: TRBV27; CDR3aa: CASSLGRGRGWPQHF; CDR3nt: TGTGCCAGCAGTTTAGGGAGGGGCCGGGGTTGGCCCCAGCATTTT
j_gene: TRBJ1-5; abundance: -; d_gene: TRBD1; v_gene: TRBV19; CDR3aa: CASSPGTGRHSNQPQHF; CDR3nt: TGTGCCAGTAGTCCAGGGACAGGGAGACATAGCAATCAGCCCCAGCATTTT
j_gene: TRBJ2-7; abundance: -; d_gene: -; v_gene: TRBV2; CDR3aa: CASRIRTDSYEQYF; CDR3nt: TGTGCCAGCAGAATCAGGACAGACTCCTACGAGCAGTACTTC
j_gene: TRBJ1-5; abundance: -; d_gene: TRBD1; v_gene: TRBV5-1; CDR3aa: CASSLDRENQPQHF; CDR3nt: TGCGCCAGCAGCCTGGACAGGGAGAATCAGCCCCAGCATTTT
j_gene: TRBJ1-1; abundance: -; d_gene: -; v_gene: TRBV11-3; CDR3aa: CASSLVPPPGEAFF; CDR3nt: TGTGCCAGCAGCTTAGTGCCCCCTCCGGGTGAAGCTTTCTTT
j_gene: TRBJ1-1; abundance: -; d_gene: TRBD1; v_gene: TRBV19; CDR3aa: CASSLIDRGNTEAFF; CDR3nt: TGTGCCAGTAGTCTAATAGACAGGGGGAACACTGAAGCTTTCTTT
j_gene: TRBJ2-1; abundance: -; d_gene: TRBD1; v_gene: TRBV28; CDR3aa: CASSFLRGQTYNEQFF; CDR3nt: TGTGCCAGCAGTTTCCTTCGGGGACAGACCTACAATGAGCAGTTCTTC
j_gene: TRBJ1-6; abundance: -; d_gene: -; v_gene: TRBV30; CDR3aa: CAWSGQGVSPLHF; CDR3nt: TGTGCCTGGTCGGGACAAGGGGTTTCACCCCTCCACTTT
j_gene: TRBJ1-1; abundance: once; d_gene: TRBD1; v_gene: TRBV29-1; CDR3aa: CSVSGTGRTTEAFF; CDR3nt: TGCAGCGTTTCCGGGACAGGCCGGACCACTGAAGCTTTCTTT
j_gene: TRBJ2-3; abundance: -; d_gene: TRBD1; v_gene: TRBV19; CDR3aa: CASSMRQGSTDTQYF; CDR3nt: TGTGCCAGTAGTATGAGACAGGGGAGCACAGATACGCAGTATTTT
j_gene: TRBJ2-5; abundance: -; d_gene: TRBD1; v_gene: TRBV2; CDR3aa: CASRRQGLKIETQYF; CDR3nt: TGTGCCAGCAGGAGACAGGGGCTTAAGATCGAGACCCAGTACTTC
j_gene: TRBJ2-3; abundance: -; d_gene: TRBD2; v_gene: TRBV27; CDR3aa: CASSLNRRLAGVDTDTQYF; CDR3nt: TGTGCCAGCAGTTTAAATCGGAGACTAGCGGGAGTTGACACAGATACGCAGTATTTT
j_gene: TRBJ1-2; abundance: -; d_gene: -; v_gene: TRBV6-2/TRBV6-3; CDR3aa: CASSSGQYGYTF; CDR3nt: TGTGCCAGCAGTTCCGGACAGTATGGCTACACCTTC